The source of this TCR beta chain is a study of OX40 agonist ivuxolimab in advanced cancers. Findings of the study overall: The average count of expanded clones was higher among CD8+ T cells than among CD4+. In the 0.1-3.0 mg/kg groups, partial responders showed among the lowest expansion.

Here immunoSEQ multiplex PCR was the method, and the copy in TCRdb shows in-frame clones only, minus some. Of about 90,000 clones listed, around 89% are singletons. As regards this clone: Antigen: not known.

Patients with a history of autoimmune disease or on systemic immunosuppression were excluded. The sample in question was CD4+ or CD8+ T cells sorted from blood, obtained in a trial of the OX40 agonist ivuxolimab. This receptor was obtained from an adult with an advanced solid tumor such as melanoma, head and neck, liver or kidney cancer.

CDR3 sequence (DNA): TGTGCCAGCCGGGGCACCGGGGAGCTGTTTTTT. Protein sequence: CASRGTGELFF. V gene TRBV7-9 combines with J gene TRBJ2-2; D possibly corresponds to TRBD2 (5 bases). Germline V gives CDR1 SEHNR, CDR2 FQNEAQ (reference sequence). V was cut by 8 bases and J by 4 bases, with 5 bases left in between. The CDR3 totals 11 residues.